These 8 T cell receptor beta chains originate from one sample sequenced in a study of brain T cells in children with intractable seizures. Sequencing used immunoSEQ multiplex PCR; TCRdb keeps in-frame clones, though not all of them. Seen here are around 100,000 clones, 94% observed once, and the top ten hold under 4.5%. The sample consisted of peripheral blood, taken at surgery. The receptor set was obtained from a boy under two years old with hemimegalencephaly and intractable seizures.

The CDR3 region is CASSPRETDTGELFF. The CDR3 nucleotides read TGCGCCAGCAGCCCCAGGGAGACCGACACCGGGGAGCTGTTTTTT. This chain joins TRBV5-1 and TRBJ2-2; D may be TRBD1 or TRBD2 (5 bases each). This CDR3 spans 15 amino acids. V lost 4 bases and J 3 bases, leaving 13 bases between the germline ends. CDR1 is SGHRS and CDR2 is YFSETQ in the germline V gene.

The chain is built from TRBV18 and TRBJ2-2; TRBD1 matches at 9 bases. Germline-derived CDR1 and CDR2 are KGHSH and LQKENI. CDR3 length equals 16 residues. Trimming took 1 base from V and 2 from J; bases not matched to a gene: 2. CDR3 in DNA: TGTGCCAGCTCACCACTGGGACAGGGAAACACCGGGGAGCTGTTTTTT. Translating gives CASSPLGQGNTGELFF. Filled out from reference TRBV18 and TRBJ2-2, the complete variable domain reads NAGVMQNPRHLVRRRGQEARLRCSPMKGHSHVYWYRQLPEEGLKFMVYLQKENIIDESGMPKERFSAEFPKEGPSILRIQQVVRGDSAAYFCASSPLGQGNTGELFFGEGSRLTVL.

The CDR3 is CASSLGADTQYF. The CDR3, as DNA: TGCGCCAGCAGCTTGGGAGCAGATACGCAGTATTTT. This chain uses TRBV5-1 with TRBJ2-3; D is undetermined. The CDR3 has 12 amino acids. Germline V gene sequence: CDR1 SGHRS, CDR2 YFSETQ. V lost 0 bases and J lost 4, with 3 bases in between.

J is TRBJ2-3 and V is TRBV11-2; TRBD2 agrees at 10 bases. The CDR3 length is 18 residues. The germline gives CDR1 SGHAT, CDR2 FQNNGV. Unmatched junction bases numbered 10, after V lost 1 base and J lost 3 bases. CDR3 protein: CASSLGFFILAGTDTQYF. CDR3 nucleotides: TGTGCCAGCAGCTTAGGTTTTTTCATACTAGCGGGAACAGATACGCAGTATTTT.

The chain has TRBV5-4 and TRBJ2-7; D not resolved. In germline, CDR1 is SGHNT, CDR2 YYREEE (reference sequence). The CDR3 covers 12 residues. The V gene lost 1 base and the J gene lost 2 bases, with 4 bases spanning the gap. The CDR3 loop is CASSLFPYEQYF. CDR3 nucleotide sequence: TGTGCCAGCAGCTTGTTTCCCTACGAGCAGTACTTC.

This chain uses TRBV4-3 with TRBJ1-2; 8 bases agree with TRBD1. The V and J ends lost 4 bases and 7 bases, in that order; junction bases with no gene match: 5. The CDR3 extends over 13 amino acids. The germline V gene has CDR1 LGHNA and CDR2 YSLEER. CDR3 nucleotide sequence: TGCGCCAGCAGCCTCCGGACAGGGATTGGCTACACCTTC. It encodes CASSLRTGIGYTF.

CDR3 in amino acids: CASSVSGTMSNEQFF. As DNA, the CDR3 is TGTGCCAGCAGCGTATCCGGGACTATGTCAAATGAGCAGTTCTTC. The chain combines TRBV9 with TRBJ2-1; 7 nucleotides match TRBD2. This CDR3 is 15 amino acids long. Trimming took 1 base from V and 7 from J; bases not matched to a gene: 8. Germline CDR1 is SGDLS and CDR2 is YYNGEE.

This sequence joins TRBV29-1 and TRBJ1-1, with a weak D call TRBD1 (5 bases). Deletions cut 2 bases from V and 1 base from J, with 5 bases between. Germline lookup yields CDR1 SQVTM and CDR2 ANQGSEA. The length of the CDR3 is 12 residues. This CDR3 reads CSVEQGNTEAFF. The CDR3 region has the DNA TGCAGCGTTGAACAGGGGAACACTGAAGCTTTCTTT.